This T cell receptor (beta chain) was retrieved from a study of T cells after yellow fever vaccination. The wider study: Where fractions had low cell numbers, libraries were prepared from them with the SMART-Seq v4 Ultra Low Input RNA kit.

Whole-study findings and limits: Most primary-vaccination clones recurred post-booster (around 95% CD4, around 86% CD8). A secondary response was less intense yet reached its peak sooner, at day 5 versus 15.

This clonotype has only a few counts. What it recognizes is unknown. Researchers made TCR cDNA using 5'RACE template switching, and this step added a universal primer site and UMIs. TCRdb processed the 5' RACE reads anew with MiXCR; each CDR3 protein has one entry. Of approximately 550,000 distinct CDR3 sequences in the sample, roughly 12% were seen once. Germline-derived CDR1 and CDR2 are SGHTA and FQGNSA. Trimming left V 1 base short and J 0 bases short, with 10 bases between. The CDR3 extends over 16 amino acids. The sequence was collected from a man aged 25 to 40 who received the YFV17D yellow fever vaccine. The source material was PBMCs, sampled on the day of the yellow fever booster vaccination. The chain has TRBV7-2 and TRBJ2-1; no clear D. The CDR3 coding sequence is TGTGCCAGCAGCTTAGAAGGGTCTAGCTCCTACAATGAGCAGTTCTTC. Its protein is CASSLEGSSSYNEQFF.